This paragraph reports one T cell receptor (beta chain). Specified time point: pretreatment peripheral blood. This sample was included in a study of PD-L1 blockade in urothelial cancer. Clones were sequenced by immunoSEQ multiplex PCR, and TCRdb holds only the in-frame ones, with some missing. The sample records about 79,000 clones, 85% being singletons. V was pared by 1 base and J by 6 bases, with 9 bases between. Germline V gene sequence: CDR1 SEHNR, CDR2 FQNEAQ (reference sequence). The CDR3 loop spans 13 amino acids. The specimen comprised PBMCs, sampled around atezolizumab (anti-PD-L1) treatment. This receptor was taken from a man aged 35-49 years with urothelial cancer. The chain carries TRBV7-9 and TRBJ1-2; D is unclear. The CDR3 loop is CASSLEAGNGYTF. CDR3 coding DNA: TGTGCCAGCAGCTTAGAAGCCGGTAATGGCTACACCTTC. The variable domain in full, with the rest retrieved from reference TRBV7-9 and TRBJ1-2, is DTGVSQNPRHKITKRGQNVTFRCDPISEHNRLYWYRQTLGQGPEFLTYFQNEAQLEKSRLLSDRFSAERPKGSFSTLEIQRTEQGDSAMYLCASSLEAGNGYTFGSGTRLTVV.